This T cell receptor beta chain was identified in a study of beta chain features in type 1 diabetes. Study details: Examination spanned 90 million to 140 million sorted cells from all samples.

This clone was counted between two and nine times. The sequenced template was cDNA made from the entire isolated RNA. For naive, central memory and regulatory T cell samples, reads averaged roughly 3.7 million. Assay: immunoSEQ multiplex PCR; the TCRdb copy retains only in-frame clones and omits some. The sample carries about 180,000 clones, about 12% recorded once. The receptor was isolated from a woman younger than 35 in good health. The sample comprised central memory CD4+ T cells from blood.

The CDR3 region has the DNA TGCGCCAGCAGCGCTACCGGGACAGGGGGCACCGGGGAGCTGTTTTTT. It codes for CASSATGTGGTGELFF. The chain combines TRBV5-1 with TRBJ2-2; 11 bases match TRBD1. V lost 4 bases, J lost 4 bases, and 6 bases stayed unmatched. This CDR3 is 16 amino acids long. Looked up from germline, CDR1 is SGHRS and CDR2 is YFSETQ.